Each of the 19 T cell receptor beta chains below was sequenced from the same sample in a study of T cell responses to AZD1222 COVID-19 vaccine. Clones were read by immunoSEQ multiplex PCR, and TCRdb kept only the in-frame ones, dropping some. The sample records around 120,000 clones, more than 70% being singletons. The sample in question was peripheral blood, obtained on day 0 of AZD1222 vaccination. Source of these receptors: an adult in good health.

The chain employs TRBV5-1 and TRBJ2-5; D may be TRBD1 (6 bases). V was shortened by 0 bases and J by 3 bases, with 9 bases between the two germline ends. This CDR3 is built from 14 residues. CDR1 is SGHRS and CDR2 is YFSETQ in the germline V gene. The CDR3 loop reads CASSLGTGKETQYF. The CDR3 DNA is TGCGCCAGCAGCTTGGGTACAGGGAAAGAGACCCAGTACTTC. Using reference TRBV5-1 and TRBJ2-5 for the parts outside the CDR3, the full variable domain is KAGVTQTPRYLIKTRGQQVTLSCSPISGHRSVSWYQQTPGQGLQFLFEYFSETQRNKGNFPGRFSGRQFSNSRSEMNVSTLELGDSALYLCASSLGTGKETQYFGPGTRLLVL.

The rearrangement uses TRBV2 and TRBJ2-1, with a weak D call TRBD2 (5 bases). Germline V gene data show CDR1 as SNHLY and CDR2 as FYNNEI. V dropped 3 bases and J dropped 8 bases, with 5 bases sitting between them. This CDR3 comprises 11 residues. The CDR3 nucleotides read TGTGCCAGCAGTGAGAGGGATGAGCAGTTCTTC. Amino acids: CASSERDEQFF. Variable domain in full (rest from reference TRBV2 and TRBJ2-1): EPEVTQTPSHQVTQMGQEVILRCVPISNHLYFYWYRQILGQKVEFLVSFYNNEISEKSEIFDDQFSVERPDGSNFTLKIRSTKLEDSAMYFCASSERDEQFFGPGTRLTVL.

The chain combines TRBV5-1 with TRBJ1-6; 9 bases line up with TRBD1. V shed 3 bases, J shed 10 bases, and the junction held 11 bases outside the gene matches. This CDR3 has 16 amino acids. Germline-derived CDR1 and CDR2 are SGHRS and YFSETQ. The CDR3 DNA reads as TGCGCCAGCAGCTCCGCGTTAACAGGGGGCAACTCACCCCTCCACTTT. This encodes CASSSALTGGNSPLHF.

This sequence joins TRBV4-1 and TRBJ1-4; 7 bases map to TRBD1. V lost 4 bases, J lost 0 bases, and 2 bases stayed unmatched. This CDR3 contains 15 residues. Germline lookup yields CDR1 MGHRA and CDR2 YSYEKL. The CDR3 spells CASSRTGATNEKLFF. The DNA for the CDR3 is TGCGCCAGCAGCCGAACAGGGGCAACTAATGAAAAACTGTTTTTT.

The chain carries TRBV5-1 and TRBJ1-1, with D perhaps TRBD1 (6 bases). This CDR3 region has 15 residues. V was trimmed by 8 bases and J by 1 base, leaving 18 bases between them. The germline V gene encodes CDR1 SGHRS and CDR2 YFSETQ. In DNA form, the CDR3 reads TGCGCCAGTAGGGGGGGCGATTCAGCGAACACTGAAGCTTTCTTT. It yields the protein CASRGGDSANTEAFF.

This clone was observed a single time. The chain combines TRBV7-2 with TRBJ1-5; D gene unclear. Germline CDR1 SGHTA, CDR2 FQGNSA. Trimming stripped 1 base from V and 5 bases from J, with 15 bases between. This CDR3 comprises 16 residues. In nucleotides, the CDR3 is TGTGCCAGCAGCTTAGTTTATACTAGGGAGCATCAGCCCCAGCATTTT. Translating gives CASSLVYTREHQPQHF.

V usage is TRBV5-4 and J usage is TRBJ1-1; the D gene is possibly TRBD1 (5 bases). This CDR3 region has 12 residues. Germline loops: CDR1 SGHNT, CDR2 YYREEE (reference sequence). The V end lost 1 base, the J end lost 8 bases, and 9 bases lay between the germline ends. Here the CDR3 DNA reads TGTGCCAGCAGCTTGAGGGGACTGGAAGCTTTCTTT. Its translation: CASSLRGLEAFF. Full variable domain (rest looked up from reference TRBV5-4 and TRBJ1-1): ETGVTQSPTHLIKTRGQQVTLRCSSQSGHNTVSWYQQALGQGPQFIFQYYREEENGRGNFPPRFSGLQFPNYSSELNVNALELDDSALYLCASSLRGLEAFFGQGTRLTVV.

The V and J genes are TRBV19 and TRBJ2-5, with 9 bases matching TRBD2. Germline trimming cut 5 bases from V and 5 bases from J; bases unmatched to any gene: 9. Germline V CDR1 and CDR2: LNHDA, SQIVND (reference sequence). The CDR3 is made up of 15 amino acids. For the CDR3, the DNA is TGTGCCAGTAGTGAAAGCGGGGGGACGACGGAGACCCAGTACTTC. This sequence encodes CASSESGGTTETQYF.

This clone was seen more than once but under ten times. The chain combines TRBV9 with TRBJ1-4; D unclear. Trimming removed 3 bases from V and 0 bases from J, with 9 bases in between. CDR1 and CDR2 (germline): SGDLS, YYNGEE. CDR3 length equals 15 residues. The CDR3 nucleotides are TGTGCCAGCAGCGACCGTGGTTCAACTAATGAAAAACTGTTTTTT. This gives the protein CASSDRGSTNEKLFF.

V is TRBV10-3 and J is TRBJ1-1; possible D gene TRBD1, 5 bases. Germline-derived CDR1 and CDR2 are ENHRY and SYGVKD. V was clipped by 6 bases and J by 3 bases, with 14 bases between them. The CDR3 extends over 14 amino acids. The CDR3 loop reads CAISQSGWDTEAFF. CDR3 in DNA: TGTGCCATCAGCCAGTCAGGGTGGGACACTGAAGCTTTCTTT.

The V and J genes are TRBV18 and TRBJ2-7; no definite D call. Germline V CDR1 and CDR2: KGHSH, LQKENI. V lost 5 bases to trimming and J lost 0 bases, with 14 bases between them. This CDR3 spans 15 amino acids. CDR3 DNA sequence: TGTGCCAGCTCAAAAACACCGCAGAGCTCCTACGAGCAGTACTTC. Translated: CASSKTPQSSYEQYF.

The gene calls are TRBV6-2 or TRBV6-3 and TRBJ2-3; 13 nucleotides agree with TRBD2. The CDR3 covers 16 residues. Germline CDR1 reads MNHEY; CDR2 reads SVGEGT. With V trimmed by 6 bases and J by 6 bases, 9 bases remained unmatched. CDR3 in amino acids: CASSHTSGGGRDTQYF. DNA for the CDR3: TGTGCCAGCAGCCATACTAGCGGGGGGGGCCGGGATACGCAGTATTTT.

This CDR3 is CASSAQGQREKLFF. DNA of the CDR3: TGTGCCAGCAGCGCACAGGGGCAGCGTGAAAAACTGTTTTTT. The chain couples TRBV7-9 to TRBJ1-4; 7 bases are a match to TRBD1. Germline V CDR1 and CDR2: SEHNR, FQNEAQ (reference sequence). This CDR3 is built from 14 residues. With V trimmed by 5 bases and J by 7 bases, 7 bases remained unmatched. Variable domain in full (rest from reference TRBV7-9 and TRBJ1-4): DTGVSQNPRHKITKRGQNVTFRCDPISEHNRLYWYRQTLGQGPEFLTYFQNEAQLEKSRLLSDRFSAERPKGSFSTLEIQRTEQGDSAMYLCASSAQGQREKLFFGSGTQLSVL.

The V call is TRBV5-1, the J call TRBJ1-1; D might be TRBD1 (6 bases). CDR1 SGHRS and CDR2 YFSETQ come from the germline V gene. The V and J ends lost 0 bases and 3 bases respectively, with 12 bases between them. The CDR3 is 15 residues long. The CDR3 loop reads CASSLDRVRYTEAFF. CDR3 DNA: TGCGCCAGCAGCTTGGACAGGGTAAGGTACACTGAAGCTTTCTTT.

J is TRBJ2-7 and V is TRBV5-6; TRBD1 or TRBD2 may be the D gene (5 bases each). The CDR3 runs to 12 residues. V lost 2 bases and J lost 6, with 9 bases in between. Per the germline V gene, CDR1 is SGHDT and CDR2 is YYEEEE. This CDR3 is CASSFQGREQYF. The CDR3 DNA reads TGTGCCAGCAGCTTTCAGGGACGCGAGCAGTACTTC.

This clone was detected only a few times. This chain uses TRBV27 with TRBJ2-3; weak D call: TRBD1 (6 bases). This CDR3 spans 14 amino acids. Germline values: CDR1 MNHEY, CDR2 SMNVEV (reference sequence). V lost 3 bases to trimming and J lost 3 bases, with 10 bases between them. CDR3 region: CASSLEQGTDTQYF. CDR3 coding DNA: TGTGCCAGCAGTTTGGAACAGGGTACAGATACGCAGTATTTT.

CDR3 in amino acids: CASSLTGLREKLFF. CDR3 sequence (DNA): TGTGCCAGCAGCCTGACAGGGTTGAGGGAAAAACTGTTTTTT. The chain recombines TRBV4-2 with TRBJ1-4; 7 bases are shared with TRBD1. The CDR3 is 14 residues long. V was pared by 4 bases and J by 8 bases, with 7 bases of the junction left unmatched. CDR1 is LGHNA, CDR2 YNFKEQ, per germline.

This clone was recorded a few times. V usage is TRBV5-8 and J usage is TRBJ1-6; the D gene is possibly TRBD1 (6 bases). CDR3 length equals 14 residues. V lost 4 bases to trimming and J lost 14 bases, with 19 bases between them. CDR1 is SGHTS, CDR2 YDEGEE, per germline. CDR3 sequence: CASSPFGGPVALHF. CDR3 DNA sequence: TGTGCCAGCAGCCCGTTCGGGGGCCCTGTGGCCCTCCACTTT.

The CDR3 DNA sequence: TGTGCCAGCAGCCAGGGGCCTACGGAAAAGACCCAGTACTTC. Translating it yields CASSQGPTEKTQYF. The chain has TRBV9 and TRBJ2-5, with TRBD1 as a possible D gene (6 bases). Germline-derived CDR1 and CDR2 are SGDLS and YYNGEE. The germline V and J ends were trimmed by 4 bases and 6 bases, with 16 bases remaining between them. The CDR3 is 14 residues long.